This T cell receptor (beta chain) was recorded in a study of persistence of HIV-infected CD4 T cells. Overall study context: The sample holds CD4+ T cells responsive to CMV or HIV-1 Gag.

The immunoSEQ assay was version 4, run in survey mode. Assay used: immunoSEQ multiplex PCR; TCRdb lists only in-frame clones, some missing. The profile covers 30,000 to 40,000 clones, with roughly 82% appearing a single time and over 15% taken by the ten largest. Germline V gives CDR1 MDHEN, CDR2 SYDVKM. This CDR3 comprises 14 residues. Trimming at V came to 6 bases and at J to 4 bases, leaving 8 bases not matched to a gene. The stimulus was an HIV-1 Gag 15-mer peptide pool, 0.8 to 1 ug/peptide/mL. CD40L/CD69 double-negative CD45RO-high memory CD4+ T cells were collected. Before stimulation, PBMCs underwent CD8+ T cell depletion. The study, taken as a whole, reports: TCRbeta richness was lower in CMV- and Gag-responding cells than in anti-CD3/anti-CD28-responding cells.

Remarks on this clone: The target antigen is unknown.

The specimen comprised CD4+ T cells sorted from PBMCs after approximately 18-hour stimulation, sampled from a patient who received antiretroviral therapy. The sequence was obtained from an adult woman with HIV who was CMV-seropositive. The chain uses TRBV28 and TRBJ1-2; 7 nucleotides match TRBD1. The chain's CDR3 is CASRPQGQIYGYTF. The CDR3 DNA follows: TGTGCCAGCAGGCCCCAGGGACAGATCTATGGCTACACCTTC.